Presented here are 29 T cell receptor beta chains from one specimen sequenced in a study of response to subunit inactivated influenza vaccine. Via MiXCR, TCRdb re-called the RT-PCR reads, giving one row per CDR3 protein. This repertoire shows about 520,000 distinct CDR3 sequences, more than 7% found once; its top ten account for under 15%. The material sequenced was PBMCs from blood, taken roughly 24 months after vaccination. The receptors come from a man between 50 and 75 years old who received an inactivated influenza vaccine.

The rearrangement joins TRBV6-2 or TRBV6-3 to TRBJ2-4; tentatively, D is TRBD2 (6 bases). CDR3 length equals 13 residues. CDR1 is MNHEY, CDR2 SVGEGT, per germline. Trimming left V 4 bases short and J 8 bases short, with 12 bases between. CDR3 amino acids: CASSSPLAYIQYF. The CDR3 DNA reads TGTGCCAGCAGTTCTCCACTAGCCTACATTCAGTACTTC.

This clonotype appeared a few times. The rearrangement links TRBV7-2 to TRBJ2-7; possibly TRBD1 for D (6 bases). Trimming took 6 bases from V and 1 from J, leaving 16 bases between them. Germline lookup yields CDR1 SGHTA and CDR2 FQGNSA. CDR3 length: 15 amino acids. For the CDR3, the DNA is TGTGCCAGCAGAGGGCAGACAGGTTCTTCCTACGAGCAGTACTTC. Its protein is CASRGQTGSSYEQYF.

This chain connects TRBV24-1 to TRBJ2-2; tentatively, D is TRBD1 or TRBD2 (5 bases each). Trimming stripped 2 bases from V and 7 bases from J, with 10 bases between. Germline CDR1 and CDR2: KGHDR and SFDVKD. This CDR3 contains 14 residues. The CDR3 nucleotides are TGTGCCACCAGTGATTCGGGGCTGGTCGGGGAGCTGTTTTTT. Translated, it gives CATSDSGLVGELFF.

The chain joins TRBV4-3 to TRBJ1-6; perhaps TRBD1 as D (5 bases). V shed 0 bases and J shed 2 bases, with 11 bases lying between them. This CDR3 comprises 17 residues. Germline loops: CDR1 LGHNA, CDR2 YSLEER. CDR3 DNA sequence: TGCGCCAGCAGCCAAGAAAGGGGTGACACCTATAATTCACCCCTCCACTTT. This gives the protein CASSQERGDTYNSPLHF.

This clonotype was picked up a small number of times. This chain joins TRBV4-2 and TRBJ2-5; D is possibly TRBD1 (6 bases). The length of the CDR3 is 14 residues. In germline, CDR1 is LGHNA, CDR2 YNFKEQ. The V gene lost 0 bases and the J gene lost 4 bases, with 9 bases spanning the gap. In DNA, the CDR3 is TGTGCCAGCAGCCAAGATACAGGGTTAGAGACCCAGTACTTC. Translated, it gives CASSQDTGLETQYF.

This clonotype was observed at least ten times. J is TRBJ2-3 and V is TRBV27, with D possibly called TRBD1 or TRBD2 (5 bases each). The V end was cut by 2 bases, the J end by 2 bases, with 11 bases between. This CDR3 comprises 15 residues. CDR1 is MNHEY and CDR2 is SMNVEV in the germline V gene (reference sequence). CDR3 coding DNA: TGTGCCAGCAGTTTACTCAGGGAGACCACAGATACGCAGTATTTT. This codes for CASSLLRETTDTQYF.

This clonotype was recorded a few times. This likely comes from a read error, as the CDR3 has no conserved phenylalanine or tryptophan at its end. V and J are TRBV12-3 or TRBV12-4 and TRBJ1-5; TRBD1 is a possible D gene (5 bases). The CDR3 runs 15 residues. The ends were cut back, 1 base at V and 7 bases at J, with 14 bases in the middle. DNA of the CDR3: TGTGCCAGCAGTTTAGGACAGTCGGGCTGGCAGCCCCAGCATTCT. The encoded protein is CASSLGQSGWQPQHS.

This clonotype was recorded a few times. The J gene is TRBJ2-7, the V gene TRBV20-1; possibly TRBD1 for D (6 bases). From germline, CDR1 is DFQATT and CDR2 SNEGSKA (reference sequence). The CDR3 is 13 amino acids. The V end lost 6 bases, the J end lost 2 bases, and 14 bases lay between the germline ends. CDR3 DNA sequence: TGCAGTGCCATCGGACAGAGTCCCTACGAGCAGTACTTC. It encodes CSAIGQSPYEQYF.

This chain links TRBV30 with TRBJ2-3, with D perhaps TRBD2 (6 bases). The V gene's germline CDR1 is GTSNPN and CDR2 SVGIG (reference sequence). The CDR3 is 15 residues long. Deletions cut 0 bases from V and 0 bases from J, with 10 bases between. The CDR3 coding sequence is TGTGCCTGGAGTGTGACGGGGACTAGCACAGATACGCAGTATTTT. This gives the protein CAWSVTGTSTDTQYF.

The chain combines TRBV12-3 or TRBV12-4 with TRBJ1-1, with D possibly TRBD1 on 6 matching bases. V was cut by 5 bases and J by 3 bases, with 13 bases left in between. The CDR3 length is 14 residues. The CDR3 sequence: CASSQGGRYTEAFF. The CDR3 DNA reads TGTGCCAGCAGTCAAGGGGGGCGGTACACTGAAGCTTTCTTT.

This clonotype has only a few counts. This rearrangement joins TRBV7-8 to TRBJ2-2, with 10 bases fitting TRBD2. The J segment lost 2 bases and the V segment lost 3 bases, leaving 3 bases of the junction unmatched. The V gene's germline CDR1 is SGHVS and CDR2 FQNEAQ. This CDR3 is built from 16 residues. This chain's CDR3 is CASSLRTSGNTGELFF. CDR3 DNA sequence: TGTGCCAGCAGCTTGAGGACTAGCGGCAACACCGGGGAGCTGTTTTTT.

The chain recombines TRBV12-5 with TRBJ2-1, with no clear D. The V end was cut by 2 bases, the J end by 7 bases, with 6 bases between. Germline CDR1 is LGHNT and CDR2 is FRNRAP. The CDR3 runs to 12 residues. The chain's CDR3 is CASGLSGNEQFF. The CDR3 coding sequence is TGTGCTAGTGGTTTGTCCGGAAATGAGCAGTTCTTC.

This chain joins TRBV27 and TRBJ2-7, with TRBD2 matching over 7 bases. Trimming cost V 3 bases and J 5 bases; bases outside gene matches: 10. The CDR3 runs to 15 residues. Germline assignment: CDR1 MNHEY and CDR2 SMNVEV (reference sequence). CDR3 bases: TGTGCCAGCAGTTTTCGAGCGGGAAAAGGGCACGAGCAGTACTTC. Translated: CASSFRAGKGHEQYF.

This clonotype has just a few counts. J is TRBJ2-4 and V is TRBV18; D is ambiguous. CDR1 and CDR2 (germline): KGHSH, LQKENI. CDR3 length: 17 amino acids. V was shortened by 6 bases and J by 0 bases, with 18 bases between the two germline ends. CDR3 in amino acids: CASSSLGQLLAKNIQYF. CDR3 DNA: TGTGCCAGCTCCTCGTTAGGGCAACTCCTAGCCAAAAACATTCAGTACTTC.

V gene TRBV20-1 combines with J gene TRBJ1-1, with D perhaps matching TRBD1 (5 bases). CDR1 is DFQATT and CDR2 is SNEGSKA in the germline V gene (reference sequence). V was pared by 6 bases and J by 5 bases, with 22 bases between. The length of the CDR3 is 15 residues. CDR3 region: CSAARVGQGDTEAFF. The DNA for the CDR3 is TGCAGTGCGGCCCGCGTAGGGCAGGGTGATACTGAAGCTTTCTTT.

This chain links TRBV7-6 with TRBJ1-1, with a possible D match to TRBD1 (5 bases). This CDR3 comprises 16 residues. Trimming shortened V by 2 bases and J by 0 bases, and 13 bases separated the two germline ends. CDR1 and CDR2 from the germline V gene are SGHVS and FNYEAQ. The CDR3 region is CASSLSSGSLNTEAFF. The CDR3 DNA is TGTGCCAGCAGCTTATCGTCAGGGTCCTTGAACACTGAAGCTTTCTTT.

The chain employs TRBV5-5 and TRBJ2-3; D remains unclear. Trimming took off 1 base at V and 2 bases at J, with 11 bases between the two ends. This CDR3 contains 15 residues. Looked up from germline, CDR1 is SGHKS and CDR2 is YYEKEE (reference sequence). The CDR3 DNA reads TGTGCCAGCAGCTTGAGAGGCCCTTTCACAGATACGCAGTATTTT. Encoded protein: CASSLRGPFTDTQYF.

This rearrangement joins TRBV5-1 to TRBJ2-1; 9 nucleotides line up with TRBD2. The V segment lost 2 bases and the J segment 8 bases; nucleotides outside the gene matches: 11. CDR1 and CDR2 (germline): SGHRS, YFSETQ. The CDR3 loop spans 16 amino acids. CDR3 coding DNA: TGCGCCAGCAGCTTAATAGGCGGGAGGGCCACGGATGAGCAGTTCTTC. Its protein is CASSLIGGRATDEQFF.

Concerning this clonotype itself: Given a much more abundant clone one base away, this may be a read error. The DNA of the CDR3 is TGTGTCAGCAGTGGGGGGAGCTCCTACGAGCAGTACTTC. Protein product: CVSSGGSSYEQYF. V is TRBV28 and J is TRBJ2-7; a weak D match, TRBD2 (6 bases). The V gene's germline CDR1 is MDHEN and CDR2 SYDVKM. This CDR3 is built from 13 residues.

This clonotype occurred many times. The chain has TRBV15 and TRBJ2-1, with D possibly TRBD1 on 6 matching bases. CDR1 is LNHNV, CDR2 YYDKDF, per germline (reference sequence). The CDR3 totals 13 residues. The V end was cut by 1 base, the J end by 9 bases, with 10 bases between. The CDR3 loop reads CATSRGQVSEQFF. The CDR3 DNA sequence: TGTGCCACCAGCAGAGGACAGGTCAGTGAGCAGTTCTTC.

This clonotype was detected a few times. The chain uses TRBV6-2 or TRBV6-3 and TRBJ1-5, with D possibly being TRBD1 (6 bases). Deletions cut 6 bases from V and 8 bases from J, with 17 bases between. The CDR3 extends over 14 amino acids. Germline V gene lookup returns CDR1 MNHEY and CDR2 SVGEGT. CDR3 protein: CASRKWGGLKPQHF. CDR3 bases: TGTGCCAGCAGAAAGTGGGGGGGCTTGAAGCCCCAGCATTTT.

The V call is TRBV30, the J call TRBJ2-3; D unclear. Per germline, CDR1 GTSNPN and CDR2 SVGIG (reference sequence). The CDR3 has 12 amino acids. V was shortened by 1 base and J by 5 bases, with 7 bases between the two germline ends. CDR3 DNA: TGTGCCTGGAGTGCCCATCTAGATACGCAGTATTTT. Translation gives CAWSAHLDTQYF.

The table lists this clonotype with many counts. The chain is built from TRBV18 and TRBJ1-1; D is unclear. V lost 0 bases and J lost 1, with 9 bases in between. This CDR3 has 15 amino acids. CDR1 is KGHSH and CDR2 is LQKENI in the germline V gene. CDR3 coding DNA: TGTGCCAGCTCACCACCGTCGGTTTCGAACACTGAAGCTTTCTTT. It translates to CASSPPSVSNTEAFF.

Ten or more counts support this clonotype. The chain couples TRBV10-3 to TRBJ2-5; D might be TRBD1 or TRBD2, each matching 6 bases. Trimming took off 11 bases at V and 3 bases at J, with 25 bases between the two ends. This CDR3 comprises 16 residues. Germline lookup yields CDR1 ENHRY and CDR2 SYGVKD. The CDR3 coding sequence is TGTGCCGTCGGGGGCTTCCGAGCAGGGGATGAAGAGACCCAGTACTTC. It yields the protein CAVGGFRAGDEETQYF.

The chain uses TRBV20-1 and TRBJ2-3, with D possibly matching TRBD1 (6 bases). The CDR3 extends over 17 amino acids. V was trimmed by 6 bases and J by 0 bases, leaving 22 bases between them. CDR1 is DFQATT, CDR2 SNEGSKA, per germline (reference sequence). The CDR3 region is CSATPALGHHSTDTQYF. CDR3 nucleotide sequence: TGCAGTGCGACCCCCGCCCTGGGACACCATAGCACAGATACGCAGTATTTT.

The CDR3 DNA reads as TGTGCCAGCAGCTTAGCGCTAGCAGCGAATGGCTACACCTTC. This encodes CASSLALAANGYTF. The chain uses TRBV7-9 and TRBJ1-2; D gene unclear. The CDR3 is 14 amino acids. V lost 0 bases, J lost 6 bases, and 11 bases lay in between. Germline V gives CDR1 SEHNR, CDR2 FQNEAQ (reference sequence). Together with reference TRBV7-9 and TRBJ1-2, the CDR3 gives the full variable domain: DTGVSQNPRHKITKRGQNVTFRCDPISEHNRLYWYRQTLGQGPEFLTYFQNEAQLEKSRLLSDRFSAERPKGSFSTLEIQRTEQGDSAMYLCASSLALAANGYTFGSGTRLTVV.

Ten or more counts support this clonotype. The chain uses TRBV28 and TRBJ2-2; D perhaps matches TRBD2 (6 bases). The V end lost 8 bases, the J end lost 5 bases, and 12 bases lay between the germline ends. CDR3 length: 13 residues. Germline lookup yields CDR1 MDHEN and CDR2 SYDVKM. The CDR3, as DNA: TGTGCCAGCTATTGGAGGGAAACCGGGGAGCTGTTTTTT. Translation: CASYWRETGELFF.

At least ten counts were recorded for this clonotype. The chain joins TRBV28 to TRBJ1-3, with D possibly being TRBD1 (5 bases). V was cut by 6 bases and J by 0 bases, with 24 bases left in between. The germline gives CDR1 MDHEN, CDR2 SYDVKM. CDR3 length: 19 residues. In nucleotides, the CDR3 is TGTGCCAGCAGCGCAGACCATACCCCTCGACAGAGCTCTGGAAACACCATATATTTT. Translating it yields CASSADHTPRQSSGNTIYF.

This clonotype was picked up many times. The chain is built from TRBV28 and TRBJ2-2, with 7 bases that match TRBD1. The germline gives CDR1 MDHEN, CDR2 SYDVKM. Trimming at V came to 2 bases and at J to 3 bases, leaving 3 bases not matched to a gene. This CDR3 spans 15 amino acids. In DNA form, the CDR3 reads TGTGCCAGCAGTTTAATGGGACAGCACACCGGGGAGCTGTTTTTT. It encodes CASSLMGQHTGELFF. Based on the CDR3 plus reference TRBV28 and TRBJ2-2, the full variable domain is DVKVTQSSRYLVKRTGEKVFLECVQDMDHENMFWYRQDPGLGLRLIYFSYDVKMKEKGDIPEGYSVSREKKERFSLILESASTNQTSMYLCASSLMGQHTGELFFGEGSRLTVL.